This T cell receptor (beta chain) came from a study of blood T cell repertoires in COVID-19. Study at large: Sources were T cells, B-cell-depleted T cells, or PBMCs; the material itself was cDNA or gDNA.

Sequencing was performed with immunoSEQ multiplex PCR; in TCRdb, only in-frame clones are kept and a portion is missing. The sample records tens of thousands of clones, more than 75% being singletons. V shed 4 bases, J shed 4 bases, and the junction held 8 bases outside the gene matches. Germline assignment: CDR1 SGHAT and CDR2 FQDESV (reference sequence). The CDR3 is 16 amino acids. This chain connects TRBV11-1 to TRBJ2-1, with 9 bases identical to TRBD1. The sequence was obtained from a woman aged 55-75 years with COVID-19, enrolled during active disease. The sequenced sample was peripheral blood. The CDR3 DNA sequence: TGTGCCAGCAGCTCCCCGGGACAGGGAGCTTACAATGAGCAGTTCTTC. Translated, it gives CASSSPGQGAYNEQFF.